This T cell receptor beta chain was sequenced during a study of response to subunit inactivated influenza vaccine. Study results and caveats: Every seasonal influenza vaccination brings in few new T cells, the authors suggested.

TCRdb called the RT-PCR reads again in MiXCR, with one record for every CDR3 protein. The sample lists approximately 290,000 distinct CDR3 sequences, 20% to 25% occurring once. This CDR3 region has 16 residues. V lost 1 base, J lost 3 bases, and 15 bases lay in between. Turning to this clonotype: No antigen is known for it.

Sequenced here: PBMCs from blood, sampled approximately 20 months after vaccination. V usage is TRBV12-3 or TRBV12-4 and J usage is TRBJ1-2, with unresolved D. This clonotype was obtained from a man in his fifties or sixties who received an inactivated influenza vaccine. The CDR3 reads CASSLGSGKGHYGYTF. The CDR3 DNA follows: TGTGCCAGCAGTTTAGGTTCCGGGAAGGGCCACTATGGCTACACCTTC.